This TCR beta chain comes out of a study of blood T cell repertoires in COVID-19. On the study more broadly: Acute-phase and convalescent COVID-19 samples originated in the United States, Italy and Spain. The analysed material was cDNA or gDNA that came from T cells, B-cell-depleted T cells, or PBMCs.

Germline V lookup: CDR1 KGHSH, CDR2 LQKENI. The CDR3 is 14 residues long. J lost 5 bases, V lost 5 bases, and 8 bases had no gene match. In the original analysis: Scientists estimated how many nucleated cells there were by amplifying reference gene primers. Sequenced by immunoSEQ multiplex PCR; TCRdb stores in-frame clones only, minus some. D and trimming come from the DNA, and the V and J calls and clone size come from that table. The sample records fewer than 350,000 clones, roughly 88% being singletons. Participant-given clinical history determined each cohort assignment. This sequence was found in a woman aged 40 to 49 with acute COVID-19. Sequencing input: PBMCs or T cells enriched from blood (not recorded which). This chain joins TRBV18 and TRBJ1-2; 7 bases fit TRBD1. In DNA, the CDR3 is TGTGCCAGCTCATTCCGGGACAGTCATTATGGCTACACCTTC. Amino acids: CASSFRDSHYGYTF.